This T cell receptor beta chain was retrieved from a study of blood T cell repertoires in COVID-19. Assay used: immunoSEQ multiplex PCR; TCRdb lists only in-frame clones, some missing. The table includes 200,000 to 250,000 clones, about 90% detected once. This CDR3 region has 13 residues. The V end was cut by 2 bases, the J end by 1 base, with 6 bases between. Looked up from germline, CDR1 is SGHRS and CDR2 is YFSETQ. The specimen was PBMCs or T cells enriched from blood (not recorded which). The sequence was obtained from a man aged 25 to 40 who had been exposed to COVID-19. The V call is TRBV5-1, the J call TRBJ2-5, with D unclear. The CDR3 loop reads CASSFRVQETQYF. The CDR3 DNA reads TGCGCCAGCAGCTTTCGAGTCCAAGAGACCCAGTACTTC.